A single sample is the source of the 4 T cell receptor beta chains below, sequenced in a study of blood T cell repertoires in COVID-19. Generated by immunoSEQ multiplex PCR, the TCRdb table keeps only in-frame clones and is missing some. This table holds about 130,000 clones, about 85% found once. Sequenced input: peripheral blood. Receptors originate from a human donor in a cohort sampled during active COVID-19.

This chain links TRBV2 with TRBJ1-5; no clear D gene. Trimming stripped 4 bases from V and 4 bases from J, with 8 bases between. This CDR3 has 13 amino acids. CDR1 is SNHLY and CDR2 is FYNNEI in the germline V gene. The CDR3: CASSVQKNQPQHF. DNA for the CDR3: TGTGCCAGCAGTGTACAGAAAAATCAGCCCCAGCATTTT. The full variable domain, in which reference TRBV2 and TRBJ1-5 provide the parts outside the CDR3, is EPEVTQTPSHQVTQMGQEVILRCVPISNHLYFYWYRQILGQKVEFLVSFYNNEISEKSEIFDDQFSVERPDGSNFTLKIRSTKLEDSAMYFCASSVQKNQPQHFGDGTRLSIL.

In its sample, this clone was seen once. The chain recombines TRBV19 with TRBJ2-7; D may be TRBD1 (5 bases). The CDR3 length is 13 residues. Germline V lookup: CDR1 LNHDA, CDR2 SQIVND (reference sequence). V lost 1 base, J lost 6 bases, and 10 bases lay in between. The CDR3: CASSIAVGAEQYV. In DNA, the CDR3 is TGTGCCAGTAGTATAGCCGTTGGGGCCGAGCAGTACGTC.

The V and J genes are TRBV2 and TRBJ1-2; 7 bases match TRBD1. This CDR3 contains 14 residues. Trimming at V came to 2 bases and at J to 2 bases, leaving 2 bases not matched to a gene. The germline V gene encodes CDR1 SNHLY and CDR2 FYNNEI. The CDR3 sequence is CASSELTGNYGYTF. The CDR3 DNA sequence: TGTGCCAGCAGTGAACTGACAGGGAACTATGGCTACACCTTC.

The CDR3 DNA is TGTGCCAGAAGCTTTCGGACAGGAGGGATTCACTATGGCTACACCTTC. Translation: CARSFRTGGIHYGYTF. The rearrangement uses TRBV5-3 and TRBJ1-2; 7 positions match TRBD1. TRBV5-3 is an open reading frame whose function is uncertain. The V and J ends lost 2 bases and 3 bases, in that order; junction bases with no gene match: 10. This CDR3 region has 16 residues.